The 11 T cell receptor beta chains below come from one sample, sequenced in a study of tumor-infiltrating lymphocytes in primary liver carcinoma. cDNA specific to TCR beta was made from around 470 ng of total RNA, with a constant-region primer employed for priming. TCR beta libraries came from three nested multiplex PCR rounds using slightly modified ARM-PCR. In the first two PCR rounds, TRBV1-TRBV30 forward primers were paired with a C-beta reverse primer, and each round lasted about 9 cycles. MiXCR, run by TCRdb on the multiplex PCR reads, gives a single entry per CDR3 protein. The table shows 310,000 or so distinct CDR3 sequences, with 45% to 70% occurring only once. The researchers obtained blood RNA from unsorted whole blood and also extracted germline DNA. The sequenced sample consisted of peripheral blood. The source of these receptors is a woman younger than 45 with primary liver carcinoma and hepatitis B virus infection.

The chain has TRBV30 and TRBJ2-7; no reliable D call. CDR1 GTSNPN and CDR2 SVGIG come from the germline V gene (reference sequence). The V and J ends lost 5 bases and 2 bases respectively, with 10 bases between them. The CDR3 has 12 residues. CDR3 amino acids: CAWGHIAYEQYF. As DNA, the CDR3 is TGTGCCTGGGGGCATATCGCCTACGAGCAGTACTTC.

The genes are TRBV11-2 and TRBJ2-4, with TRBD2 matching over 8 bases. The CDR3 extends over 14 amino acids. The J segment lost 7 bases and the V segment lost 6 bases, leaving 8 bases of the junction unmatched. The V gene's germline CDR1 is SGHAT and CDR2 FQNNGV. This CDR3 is CASSSRRGANIQYF. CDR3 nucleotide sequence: TGTGCCAGCAGTTCCCGGCGGGGGGCTAACATTCAGTACTTC.

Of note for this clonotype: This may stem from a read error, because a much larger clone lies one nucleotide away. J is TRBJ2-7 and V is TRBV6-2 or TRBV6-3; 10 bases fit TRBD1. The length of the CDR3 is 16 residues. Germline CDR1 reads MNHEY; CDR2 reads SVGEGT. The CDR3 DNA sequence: TGTGCCAGCAGTTACCGACCGGGACAGGGGAGGTACGGGCAGTACTTC. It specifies CASSYRPGQGRYGQYF.

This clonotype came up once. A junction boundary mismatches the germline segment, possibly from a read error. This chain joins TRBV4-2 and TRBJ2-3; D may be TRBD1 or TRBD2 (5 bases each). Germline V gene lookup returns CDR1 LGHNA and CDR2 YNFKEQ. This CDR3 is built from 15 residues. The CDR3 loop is CAISHRGTYTDTRYF. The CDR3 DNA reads TGTGCCATCAGCCATCGAGGGACCTACACAGATACGCGGTATTTT.

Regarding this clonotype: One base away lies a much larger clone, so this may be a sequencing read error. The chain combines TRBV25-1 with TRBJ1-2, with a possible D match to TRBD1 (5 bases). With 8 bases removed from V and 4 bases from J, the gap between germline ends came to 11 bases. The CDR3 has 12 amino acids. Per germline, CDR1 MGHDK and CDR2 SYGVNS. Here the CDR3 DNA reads TGTGCCAGCGGGACCGGAGCCTATGGCTACACCTTC. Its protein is CASGTGAYGYTF.

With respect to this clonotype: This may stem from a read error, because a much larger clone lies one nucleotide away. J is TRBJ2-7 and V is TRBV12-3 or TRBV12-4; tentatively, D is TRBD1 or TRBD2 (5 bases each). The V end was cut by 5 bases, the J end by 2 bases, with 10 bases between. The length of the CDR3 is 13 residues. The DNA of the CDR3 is TGTGCCAGCAGTCGGGGACGGGCCTACGAGCAGTACTTC. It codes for CASSRGRAYEQYF.

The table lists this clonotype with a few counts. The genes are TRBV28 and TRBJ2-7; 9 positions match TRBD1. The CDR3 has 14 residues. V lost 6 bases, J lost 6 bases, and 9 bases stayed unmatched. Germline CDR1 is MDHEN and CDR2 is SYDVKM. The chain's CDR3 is CASRPGQGQLEQYF. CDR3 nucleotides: TGTGCCAGCAGACCGGGACAGGGACAACTCGAGCAGTACTTC.

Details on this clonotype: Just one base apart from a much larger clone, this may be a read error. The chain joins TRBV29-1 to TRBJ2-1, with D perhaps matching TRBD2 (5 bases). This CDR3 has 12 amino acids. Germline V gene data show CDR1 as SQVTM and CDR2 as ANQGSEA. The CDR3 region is CSVVRAYNEPFF. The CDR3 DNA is TGCAGCGTTGTGCGGGCGTACAATGAGCCGTTCTTC.

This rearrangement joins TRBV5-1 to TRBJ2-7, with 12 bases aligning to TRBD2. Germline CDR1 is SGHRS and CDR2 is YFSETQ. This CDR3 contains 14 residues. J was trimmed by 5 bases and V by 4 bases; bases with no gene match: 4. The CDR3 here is CASSPLAGGNEQYF. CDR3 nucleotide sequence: TGCGCCAGCAGCCCCCTAGCGGGAGGGAACGAGCAGTACTTC.

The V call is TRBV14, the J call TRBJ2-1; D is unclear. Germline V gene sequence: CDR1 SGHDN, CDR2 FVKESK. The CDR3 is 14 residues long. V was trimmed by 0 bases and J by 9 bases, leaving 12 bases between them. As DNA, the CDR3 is TGTGCCAGCAGCCAAGATGCGAATGGGCGTGAGCAGTTCTTC. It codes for CASSQDANGREQFF.

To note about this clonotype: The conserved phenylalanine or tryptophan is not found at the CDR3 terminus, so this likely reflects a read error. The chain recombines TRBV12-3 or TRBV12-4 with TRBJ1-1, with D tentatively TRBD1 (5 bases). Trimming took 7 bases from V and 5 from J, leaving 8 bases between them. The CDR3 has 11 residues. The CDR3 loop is CASIRGTEAFS. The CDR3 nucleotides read TGTGCCAGCATCCGGGGGACTGAAGCTTTCTCT.